This T cell receptor beta chain was sequenced during a study of T cells in Graves' hyperthyroidism and ophthalmopathy (dated by TCRdb to between 2019 and 2020). For context, the study as a whole: Peripheral blood was collected at initial diagnosis, before any treatment. To identify TCR V-J signatures that set the groups apart, the researchers used a discovery cohort of about a hundred patients, made up of 40 to 45 with Graves' ophthalmopathy and around 58 with stable Graves' hyperthyroidism. Whether ophthalmopathy could be predicted prospectively was tested in an independent validation cohort made up of 18 to 20 hyperthyroidism patients plus 17 patients who later progressed to ophthalmopathy. The 85 to 100 discovery patients were randomly split 7:3 into training and test sets. In addition, the study compared T-cell repertoires in thyroid tissue and in blood from about 6 Graves' hyperthyroidism patients. After blood sampling, hyperthyroidism patients were treated with methimazole at a starting dose of 30 mg daily, and ophthalmopathy patients were treated with high-dose intravenous methylprednisolone. TCR Vbeta CDR3 sequencing of fewer than 150 peripheral blood samples (43 ophthalmopathy, 75 hyperthyroidism and some 17 progressor patients) is reported in the paper.

As concerns this clonotype: It lacks a known antigen. Per-base quality was not reported, and no clone a single base away is much larger than it.

Stable Graves' hyperthyroidism was defined as no progression to ophthalmopathy during 18 months of follow-up. The hyperthyroidism patients were between 18 and 65 years old and newly diagnosed, with a disease duration of less than 2 months. Exclusion was applied to patients with uncontrolled infections, other autoimmune diseases, pregnancy or lactation. Diagnoses were established on the basis of clinical symptoms, serum thyroxine and TRAb, thyroid ultrasound, and orbital computed tomography. Ficoll-Paque density gradient centrifugation was used to isolate PBMCs from approximately 10 ml of fresh peripheral blood. Total RNA was extracted using Trizol reagent, and RNA quality was assessed on an Agilent 2100 Bioanalyzer. TCR beta CDR3 regions were amplified from RNA transcripts. A first-round RT-PCR of the TCR CDR3 used the HTBI primer set with the Qiagen OneStep RT-PCR kit. Libraries were constructed in a second round of multiplex PCR, after which size selection and purification were performed. The libraries were sequenced on an Illumina HiSeq2000 using paired-end 100 bp reads. On the study's bioinformatics: SOAPnuke was used to process the raw data, throwing out any read that contained adapters or uncalled bases, had a mean Phred below 15, or lacked an exact constant-primer or identifier match. High-quality paired reads were merged with COPE v1.2.5, and unique nucleotide sequences were defined as clonotypes. Clonotypes were aligned to IMGT TRBV, TRBD and TRBJ reference segments using MiTCR v1.1. The analysis was restricted to V-J combinations with a frequency above 0.0001, which together covered roughly 99% of the repertoires. A TCS score was defined as the ratio between F50 (clonal expansion) and ExV (chaos), using BLOSUM62-based TCRdist between CDR3 peptides within each V-J. Welch's t-statistics and random forest reduced around 520 V-J features to roughly 13, which were used in a naive Bayes classifier (R e1071). Clones were called with MiXCR by TCRdb after fastp trimmed the public reads at Q25, and only in-frame beta chains were retained. Rows matching on CDR3 protein sequence are summarized as one entry with the most common DNA and genes. These V and J calls rely on TCRdb rather than the paper's analysis. The sample records about 200,000 distinct CDR3 sequences, around 18% of which are singletons. Roughly two fifths of the sample comes from the top ten.

General conclusions and limits of the study: During validation, the model predicted progression to ophthalmopathy a median of approximately 7 months ahead of onset, with roughly 65% sensitivity and 72% to 85% specificity. Blood samples also contained most of the expanded thyroid clonotypes (frequency above 0.001), which suggests that blood repertoires may reflect thyroid immune responses. No statistical method was used to set the sample size in advance, and investigators knew the group allocation. A model built on a 13 V-J signature distinguished ophthalmopathy from stable hyperthyroidism, reaching roughly 88% sensitivity and 81% to 83% specificity in cross-validation and 80%/75% in testing.

As encoded in the germline V gene, CDR1 is SGHTA while CDR2 is FQGTGA. Including the terminal cysteine and phenylalanine, the CDR3 comprises 16 residues. The only DNA kept is the CDR3, 48 bases in frame from the first base. For this chain, trimming is 4 bases at the V end and 2 bases at the J end, and the number of junction bases without a gene match is 8. The receptor was derived from a man in his forties or fifties with Graves' hyperthyroidism. The V and J genes are TRBV7-3 and TRBJ2-1; the junction holds 7 bases that match TRBD2. The sequenced sample consisted of blood. In nucleotide form, the sequence is TGTGCCAGCAGCTCTCCGGGAGGCACCCCCTACAATGAGCAGTTCTTC. Its amino acids are CASSSPGGTPYNEQFF.